This T cell receptor (beta chain) came from a study of blood T cell repertoires in COVID-19. Method: immunoSEQ multiplex PCR; TCRdb's copy keeps in-frame clones and lacks some. The sample consists of 280,000 or so clones, 85% of them appearing once. The CDR3 is 15 amino acids. Germline V gives CDR1 MDHEN, CDR2 SYDVKM. The V gene lost 3 bases and the J gene lost 0 bases, with 8 bases spanning the gap. The source is a woman aged 45-65 years who had recovered from COVID-19. The genes are TRBV28 and TRBJ1-4, with D unclear. Sequenced sample: PBMCs or T cells enriched from blood (not recorded which). For the CDR3, the DNA is TGTGCCAGCAGTTTCCGGAGATCAACTAATGAAAAACTGTTTTTT. Translating it yields CASSFRRSTNEKLFF. The variable domain in full, with the rest retrieved from reference TRBV28 and TRBJ1-4, is DVKVTQSSRYLVKRTGEKVFLECVQDMDHENMFWYRQDPGLGLRLIYFSYDVKMKEKGDIPEGYSVSREKKERFSLILESASTNQTSMYLCASSFRRSTNEKLFFGSGTQLSVL.